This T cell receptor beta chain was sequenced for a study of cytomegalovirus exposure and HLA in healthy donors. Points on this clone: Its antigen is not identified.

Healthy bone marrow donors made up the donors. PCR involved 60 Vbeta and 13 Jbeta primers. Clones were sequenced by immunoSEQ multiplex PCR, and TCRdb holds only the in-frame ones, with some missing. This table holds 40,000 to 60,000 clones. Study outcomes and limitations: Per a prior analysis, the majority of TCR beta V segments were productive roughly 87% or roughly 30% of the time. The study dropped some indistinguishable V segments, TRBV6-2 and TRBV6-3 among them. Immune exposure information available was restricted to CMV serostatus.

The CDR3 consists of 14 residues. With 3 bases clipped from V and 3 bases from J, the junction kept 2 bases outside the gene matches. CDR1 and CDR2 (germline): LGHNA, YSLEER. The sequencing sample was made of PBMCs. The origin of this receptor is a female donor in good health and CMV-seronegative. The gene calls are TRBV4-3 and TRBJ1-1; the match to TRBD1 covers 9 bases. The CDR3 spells CASSQGQGHTEAFF. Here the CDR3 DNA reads TGCGCCAGCAGCCAGGGACAGGGCCACACTGAAGCTTTCTTT.